A selection of T cell receptor beta chains follows, all from one sample in a study of identical twins. TCRdb independently ran MiXCR on the 5' RACE reads; one entry per CDR3 protein. The sample lists fewer than 250,000 distinct CDR3 sequences; around a tenth were seen once. Sequences were obtained from memory (CD45RO+) T cells sorted from blood. These receptors were obtained from a woman under 30 in good health. Both conserved end residues are part of each CDR3. D genes are given only for firm matches. Rows may omit the clone size; those that give it use once, few, many or a size class.

D	V	size	J	CDR3	DNA
.	TRBV12-3/TRBV12-4	few	TRBJ1-2	CASSLGLRRGYTF	TGTGCCAGCAGCCTCGGGCTGCGACGCGGCTACACCTTC
.	TRBV21-1	few	TRBJ2-5	CASSKPQETQYF	TGTGCCAGCAGCAAGCCCCAAGAGACCCAGTACTTC
.	TRBV10-3	few	TRBJ1-4	CAISEAGSEDAKLFF	TGTGCCATCAGTGAAGCGGGGTCTGAAGACGCAAAACTGTTTTTT
TRBD2	TRBV5-1	many	TRBJ2-1	CASSVGPTSGRFYEQFF	TGCGCCAGCAGCGTCGGGCCGACTAGCGGGCGCTTTTATGAGCAGTTCTTC
TRBD1	TRBV9	.	TRBJ1-6	CASSDRVDSPLHF	TGTGCCAGCAGTGACAGGGTCGATTCACCCCTCCACTTT
TRBD2	TRBV5-6	.	TRBJ2-1	CASSSAGVYNEQFF	TGTGCCAGCAGCTCAGCGGGGGTATACAATGAGCAGTTCTTC
.	TRBV12-3/TRBV12-4	many	TRBJ1-2	CASSQQGLHYGYTF	TGTGCCAGCAGTCAACAGGGCCTCCACTATGGCTACACCTTC
TRBD1	TRBV12-3/TRBV12-4	many	TRBJ1-1	CASSQAGQGANTEAFF	TGTGCCAGCAGTCAAGCCGGACAGGGGGCAAACACTGAAGCTTTCTTT
TRBD1	TRBV7-6	many	TRBJ2-7	CASSADRGYEQYF	TGTGCCAGCAGCGCTGACAGGGGCTACGAGCAGTACTTC
TRBD2	TRBV12-3/TRBV12-4	many	TRBJ2-4	CASSLGPGTSGGLYFNIQYF	TGTGCCAGCAGTTTAGGACCCGGGACTAGCGGGGGCTTATATTTTAACATTCAGTACTTC
TRBD1	TRBV11-2	.	TRBJ2-5	CASSLDQGAPETQYF	TGTGCCAGCAGCTTAGACCAGGGGGCCCCAGAGACCCAGTACTTC
TRBD1	TRBV5-1	few	TRBJ2-7	CASSLAGTGSHEQYF	TGCGCCAGCAGCTTGGCCGGGACAGGGTCCCACGAGCAGTACTTC
.	TRBV21-1	.	TRBJ2-2	CASSKAGGGGELFF	TGTGCCAGCAGCAAAGCTGGGGGAGGCGGGGAGCTGTTTTTT
.	TRBV10-1	many	TRBJ2-3	CASSDGAPDTQYF	TGCGCCAGCAGTGATGGGGCCCCTGATACGCAGTATTTT
.	TRBV5-1	many	TRBJ2-1	CASSLNPSLNEQFF	TGCGCCAGCAGCTTGAATCCTAGTTTGAATGAGCAGTTCTTC
.	TRBV7-8	few	TRBJ2-1	CASGGGPSYNEQFF	TGTGCCAGCGGGGGGGGCCCCTCTTACAATGAGCAGTTCTTC
TRBD1	TRBV28	few	TRBJ1-6	CASSSNRGTSYNSPLHF	TGTGCCAGCAGTTCGAACAGGGGGACCTCCTATAATTCACCCCTCCACTTT
.	TRBV12-3/TRBV12-4	few	TRBJ1-4	CASRIGPGQNEKLFF	TGTGCCAGCAGAATAGGCCCGGGCCAGAATGAAAAACTGTTTTTT
.	TRBV5-1	.	TRBJ2-3	CASSAHADTQYF	TGCGCCAGCTCAGCGCACGCAGATACGCAGTATTTT
TRBD2	TRBV10-1	.	TRBJ2-1	CASSESREGKWEQFF	TGCGCCAGCAGTGAGTCCCGGGAGGGCAAGTGGGAGCAGTTCTTC
.	TRBV4-1	few	TRBJ2-1	CASSLKPDGYNEQFF	TGCGCCAGCAGCCTGAAACCCGACGGTTACAATGAGCAGTTCTTC
.	TRBV3-1	few	TRBJ1-2	CASSEYGRGLTYGYTF	TGTGCCAGCAGCGAGTACGGAAGGGGATTGACCTATGGCTACACCTTC
.	TRBV6-1	few	TRBJ2-2	CASRRDHYTGELFF	TGTGCCAGCAGGAGAGACCATTACACCGGGGAGCTGTTTTTT
.	TRBV12-3/TRBV12-4	many	TRBJ2-3	CASSQSLRSDTQYF	TGTGCCAGCAGTCAAAGCCTTAGATCCGATACGCAGTATTTT
.	TRBV12-3/TRBV12-4	many	TRBJ2-1	CASSRLDEQFF	TGTGCCAGCAGCCGACTGGATGAGCAGTTCTTC
TRBD1	TRBV7-2	.	TRBJ2-3	CASSSGQESDTQYF	TGTGCCAGCAGCTCGGGACAGGAGTCAGATACGCAGTATTTT
.	TRBV7-6	few	TRBJ2-3	CASSLKGWTDTQYF	TGTGCCAGCAGCTTAAAGGGGTGGACAGATACGCAGTATTTT
.	TRBV5-4	few	TRBJ2-3	CASSLRAGSDTQYF	TGTGCCAGCAGCTTGAGGGCAGGTTCAGATACGCAGTATTTT
TRBD1	TRBV20-1	many	TRBJ1-1	CSASFRTGGTEAFF	TGCAGTGCTAGTTTTCGAACAGGGGGCACTGAAGCTTTCTTT
TRBD1	TRBV6-5	.	TRBJ1-1	CASSSPTGGAFF	TGTGCCAGCAGTTCCCCGACAGGGGGAGCTTTCTTT
.	TRBV11-2	many	TRBJ2-5	CASENIDGHQETQYF	TGTGCCAGCGAAAATATCGACGGCCACCAAGAGACCCAGTACTTC
TRBD2	TRBV30	.	TRBJ2-1	CAWSVLLGQRLAGGINEQFF	TGTGCCTGGAGTGTACTATTGGGACAGCGACTAGCGGGAGGAATAAATGAGCAGTTCTTC
.	TRBV2	.	TRBJ2-5	CASRLFETQYF	TGTGCCAGCAGGCTTTTTGAGACCCAGTACTTC
.	TRBV12-3/TRBV12-4	few	TRBJ2-1	CASSRLSSYNEQFF	TGTGCCAGCAGCCGTTTAAGCTCCTACAATGAGCAGTTCTTC
.	TRBV20-1	few	TRBJ2-5	CSAPGGYAGAGETQYF	TGCAGTGCCCCAGGGGGGTATGCGGGAGCTGGTGAGACCCAGTACTTC
TRBD1	TRBV4-2	many	TRBJ1-1	CASLLSGGSNTEAFF	TGTGCCAGCCTTTTGTCAGGGGGCTCGAACACTGAAGCTTTCTTT
.	TRBV4-2	.	TRBJ1-4	CASSQGGEGWGNEKLFF	TGTGCCAGCAGCCAAGGAGGGGAAGGCTGGGGGAATGAAAAACTGTTTTTT
.	TRBV29-1	few	TRBJ2-2	CSVAAGLWTGELFF	TGCAGCGTGGCGGCAGGGTTATGGACCGGGGAGCTGTTTTTT
TRBD2	TRBV5-1	many	TRBJ2-1	CASSMTSGGLNEQFF	TGCGCCAGCAGCATGACTAGCGGGGGGTTGAATGAGCAGTTCTTC
.	TRBV20-1	few	TRBJ2-5	CSARDTGTQYF	TGCAGTGCTAGAGATACGGGGACCCAGTACTTC
.	TRBV10-3	.	TRBJ2-3	CAISESLGGTDTQYF	TGTGCCATCAGTGAGTCGCTGGGTGGCACAGATACGCAGTATTTT
.	TRBV14	.	TRBJ1-4	CASSHFAAGNWGNEKLFF	TGTGCCAGCAGCCATTTCGCGGCAGGGAATTGGGGGAATGAAAAACTGTTTTTT